The rows below give T cell receptor beta chains drawn from one sample of a study of shared clonotypes between healthy human individuals. Method: immunoSEQ multiplex PCR; TCRdb's copy keeps in-frame clones and lacks some. This repertoire shows around 2,000,000 clones, roughly 91% found once; its top ten account for around 1.7%. Sequencing was performed on naive CD8+ T cells from PBMCs. These receptors all come from a man between 18 and 29 years old in good health. Some clones in this sample may be carry-over from other donors' samples. The CDR3 runs from the conserved cysteine through the conserved F or W. The D gene is left open where the match is weak.

>TRBD1|TRBV28
CASSSPHKGAGNTIYF
>-|TRBV19
CASSRGAEAFF
>-|TRBV5-6
CASSLGGRNEQYF
>-|TRBV27
CASSFGPNYGYTF
>-|TRBV7-9
CASSRRASVQYF
>-|TRBV5-6
CASSLAGVDEQFF
>TRBD1|TRBV9
CASTPGRGQGYTF
>-|TRBV29-1
CSVLTATYYGYTF
>TRBD1|TRBV7-9
CASSSTGTGRNEQYF
>-|TRBV6-1
CAISETGTEGLSYEQYF
>-|TRBV4-3
CASSQDSGEGGQPQHF
>-|TRBV6-5
CASGWPSGFEQYF
>TRBD1|TRBV9
CASSAGQGINEKLFF
>-|TRBV19
CASSIFAGSGNTIYF
>-|TRBV27
CASSLTQSSYNEQFF
>TRBD1|TRBV5-1
CASSLDMTGGYEQYF
>-|TRBV9
CASSVVPEYTDTQYF
>-|TRBV4-3
CASSPRGGTPALDF
>TRBD1|TRBV27
CASSRPGQGEVGYTF
>-|TRBV6-1
CASSDRLGFLTGELFF
>-|TRBV6-5
CASSYSGGLGEAQHF
>TRBD1|TRBV29-1
CSVRQGAYTEAFF
>-|TRBV5-6
CASSFSGIEAFF
>-|TRBV7-3
CASGSGQNTDTQYF
>-|TRBV28
CASSLPRLNEQFF
>-|TRBV2
CASRARSGELFF
>TRBD1|TRBV7-9
CASRLDRSSYNEQFF
>-|TRBV7-8
CASSLSRAGELFF
>-|TRBV28
CASTLTGRRRGELFF
>-|TRBV9
CASSGLDGPGIYGYTF
>-|TRBV28
CASSRPSYGGEQYF
>-|TRBV4-1
CASSQDPGSYGYTF
>-|TRBV27
CASSLGVYTGELFF
>-|TRBV21-1
CASSPGQAAKNIQYF
>-|TRBV4-1
CASSQENGLGQPQHF
>-|TRBV27
CASSLFQGGGELFF
>-|TRBV7-6
CASSLLLWAVLEDNEQFF
>TRBD2|TRBV5-1
CASSLGLAGGLFYEQYF
>TRBD2|TRBV27
CASSLRIGASGSYEQYF
>-|TRBV9
CASSVGLLSYNEQFF
>TRBD2|TRBV27
CASSALAGDYEQYF
>TRBD1|TRBV27
CASSLLRTGTTDTQYF
>-|TRBV7-9
CASSLGPGEETQYF
>-|TRBV7-9
CASSRPHRADQETQYF
>TRBD1|TRBV30
CAWKDRRANVLTF
>TRBD1|TRBV28
CASSFADRGNRIGETQYF
>TRBD1|TRBV29-1
CSVEEETGVIGGTEAFF
>TRBD2|TRBV11-3
CASSLLRGSYNEQFF
>TRBD2|TRBV4-1
CASSQLREGDTQYF
>-|TRBV20-1
CSARVGFGQYF
>-|TRBV19
CASIQRGAYGYTF
>TRBD1|TRBV19
CASSRGRGREHEAFF
>-|TRBV20-1
CSASRENEQFF
>-|TRBV19
CASSMVAGIEQYF
>TRBD2|TRBV27
CASISGRALGTGELFF
>-|TRBV9
CASSVGAGKNGEQFF
>-|TRBV29-1
CSVGEGSIETQYF
>TRBD2|TRBV7-6
CASSLDPPSGGGDTQYF
>TRBD1|TRBV11-3
CASSLRQGDYNEQFF